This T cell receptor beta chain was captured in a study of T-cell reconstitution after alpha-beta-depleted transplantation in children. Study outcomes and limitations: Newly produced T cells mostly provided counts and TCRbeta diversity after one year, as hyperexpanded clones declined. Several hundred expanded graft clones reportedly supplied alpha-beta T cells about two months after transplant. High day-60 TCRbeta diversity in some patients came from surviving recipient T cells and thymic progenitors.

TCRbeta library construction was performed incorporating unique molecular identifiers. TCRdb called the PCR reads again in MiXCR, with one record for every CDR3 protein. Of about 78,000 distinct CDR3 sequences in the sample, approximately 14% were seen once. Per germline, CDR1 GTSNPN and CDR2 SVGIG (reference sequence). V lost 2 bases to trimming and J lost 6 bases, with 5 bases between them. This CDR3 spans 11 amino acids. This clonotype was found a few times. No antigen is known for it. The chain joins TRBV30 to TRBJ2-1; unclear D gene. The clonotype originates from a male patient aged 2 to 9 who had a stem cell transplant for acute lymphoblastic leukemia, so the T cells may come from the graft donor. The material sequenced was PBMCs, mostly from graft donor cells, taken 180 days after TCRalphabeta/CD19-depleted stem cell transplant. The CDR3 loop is CAWSLRNEQFF. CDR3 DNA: TGTGCCTGGAGTCTCCGCAATGAGCAGTTCTTC.